This TCR beta chain was captured in a study of T cell changes during pregnancy in multiple sclerosis. Germline V lookup: CDR1 SGHNT, CDR2 YYREEE (reference sequence). Deletions cut 0 bases from V and 3 bases from J, with 11 bases between. CDR3 length: 15 residues. Here immunoSEQ multiplex PCR was the method, and the copy in TCRdb shows in-frame clones only, minus some. Among roughly 40,000 clones listed, more than 90% were seen once. The TCR originated in a female donor in good health, enrolled as a control in a pregnancy study. The chain couples TRBV5-4 to TRBJ2-3, with unresolved D. This material consisted of CD4+ T cells from peripheral blood mononuclear cells, taken in the second trimester of pregnancy. This CDR3 reads CASSLGLQKTDTQYF. CDR3 in DNA: TGTGCCAGCAGCTTGGGACTCCAAAAAACAGATACGCAGTATTTT.